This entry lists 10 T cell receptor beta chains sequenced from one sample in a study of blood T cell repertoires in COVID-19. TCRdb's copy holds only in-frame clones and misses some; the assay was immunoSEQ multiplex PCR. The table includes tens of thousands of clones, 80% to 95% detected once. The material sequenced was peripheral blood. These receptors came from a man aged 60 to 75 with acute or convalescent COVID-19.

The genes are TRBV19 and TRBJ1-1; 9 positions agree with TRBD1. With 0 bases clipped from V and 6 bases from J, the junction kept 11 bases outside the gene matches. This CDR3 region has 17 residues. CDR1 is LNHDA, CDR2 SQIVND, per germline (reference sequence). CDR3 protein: CASSIDVPGTGYSEAFF. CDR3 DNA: TGTGCCAGTAGTATAGACGTCCCCGGGACAGGGTACTCTGAAGCTTTCTTT.

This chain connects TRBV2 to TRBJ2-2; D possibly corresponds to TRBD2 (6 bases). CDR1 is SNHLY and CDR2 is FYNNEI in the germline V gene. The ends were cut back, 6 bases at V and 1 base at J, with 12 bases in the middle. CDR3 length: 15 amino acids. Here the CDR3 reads CASSGGGMNTGELFF. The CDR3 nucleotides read TGTGCCAGCAGCGGAGGCGGGATGAACACCGGGGAGCTGTTTTTT.

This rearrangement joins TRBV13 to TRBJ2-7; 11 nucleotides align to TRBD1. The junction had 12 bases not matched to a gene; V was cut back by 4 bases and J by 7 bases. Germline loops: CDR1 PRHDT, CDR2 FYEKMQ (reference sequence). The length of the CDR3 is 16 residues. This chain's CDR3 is CASSSIKGQGAREQYF. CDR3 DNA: TGTGCCAGCAGCTCCATAAAAGGACAGGGGGCTCGGGAGCAGTACTTC.

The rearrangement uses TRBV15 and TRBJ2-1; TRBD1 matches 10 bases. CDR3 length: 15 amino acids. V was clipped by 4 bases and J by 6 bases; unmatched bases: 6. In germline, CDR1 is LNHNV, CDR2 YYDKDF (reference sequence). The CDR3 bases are TGTGCCACCAGCACAGACAGGGGGCGAGGCAATGAGCAGTTCTTC. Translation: CATSTDRGRGNEQFF.

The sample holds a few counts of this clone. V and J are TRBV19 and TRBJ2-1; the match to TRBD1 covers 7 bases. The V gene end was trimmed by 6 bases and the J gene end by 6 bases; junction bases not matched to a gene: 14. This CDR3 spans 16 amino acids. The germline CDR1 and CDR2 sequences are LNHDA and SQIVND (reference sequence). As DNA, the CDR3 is TGTGCCAGTAGCCGGCTCGGGACAGCAAATGGCAATGAGCAGTTCTTC. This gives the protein CASSRLGTANGNEQFF. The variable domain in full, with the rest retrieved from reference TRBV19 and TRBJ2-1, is DGGITQSPKYLFRKEGQNVTLSCEQNLNHDAMYWYRQDPGQGLRLIYYSQIVNDFQKGDIAEGYSVSREKKESFPLTVTSAQKNPTAFYLCASSRLGTANGNEQFFGPGTRLTVL.

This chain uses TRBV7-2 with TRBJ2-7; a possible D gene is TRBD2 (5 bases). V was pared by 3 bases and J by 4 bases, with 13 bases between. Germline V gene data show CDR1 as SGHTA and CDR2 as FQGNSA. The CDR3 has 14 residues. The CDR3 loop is CASSFREGRYEQYF. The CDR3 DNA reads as TGTGCCAGCAGCTTTAGAGAGGGCCGATACGAGCAGTACTTC. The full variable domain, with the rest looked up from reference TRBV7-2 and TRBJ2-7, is GAGVSQSPSNKVTEKGKDVELRCDPISGHTALYWYRQSLGQGLEFLIYFQGNSAPDKSGLPSDRFSAERTGGSVSTLTIQRTQQEDSAVYLCASSFREGRYEQYFGPGTRLTVT.

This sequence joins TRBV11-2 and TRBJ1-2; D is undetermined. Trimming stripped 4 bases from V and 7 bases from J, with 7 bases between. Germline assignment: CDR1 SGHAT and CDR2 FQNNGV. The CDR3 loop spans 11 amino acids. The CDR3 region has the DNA TGTGCCAGCAGCTCGAGTCTTGGCTACACCTTC. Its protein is CASSSSLGYTF.

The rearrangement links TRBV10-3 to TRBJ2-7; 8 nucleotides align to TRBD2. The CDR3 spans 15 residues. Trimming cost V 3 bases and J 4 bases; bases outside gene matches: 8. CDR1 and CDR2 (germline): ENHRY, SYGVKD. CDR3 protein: CAISEAGLVPYEQYF. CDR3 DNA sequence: TGTGCCATCAGTGAAGCGGGACTAGTCCCTTACGAGCAGTACTTC.

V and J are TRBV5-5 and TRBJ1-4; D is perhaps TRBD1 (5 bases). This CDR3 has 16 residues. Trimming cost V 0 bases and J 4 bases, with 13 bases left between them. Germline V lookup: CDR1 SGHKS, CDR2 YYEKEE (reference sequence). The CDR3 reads CASSLAAGQGNEKLFF. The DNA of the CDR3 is TGTGCCAGCAGCTTGGCGGCAGGGCAGGGTAATGAAAAACTGTTTTTT.

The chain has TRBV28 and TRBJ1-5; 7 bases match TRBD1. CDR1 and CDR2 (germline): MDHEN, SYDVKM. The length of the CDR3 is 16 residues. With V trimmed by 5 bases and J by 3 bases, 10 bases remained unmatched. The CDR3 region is CASSPGLTGYNQPQHF. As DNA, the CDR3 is TGTGCCAGCAGTCCGGGCCTGACAGGGTACAATCAGCCCCAGCATTTT.